The sequence of this TCR beta chain was determined in a study of T cells after yellow fever vaccination. This clonotype occurred many times. Its antigen is undetermined. TCRdb independently ran MiXCR on the 5' RACE reads; one entry per CDR3 protein. The sample comprises about 220,000 distinct CDR3 sequences, approximately 3% of which are singletons, and approximately 3.5% rests with the top ten. Overall study findings and caveats: CD4 and CD8 compartments shared a small share of clonotypes, likely from convergent recombination.

The CDR3 sequence is 15 residues long. Germline values: CDR1 SGHAT, CDR2 FQDESV (reference sequence). Trimming removed 5 bases from V and 3 bases from J; junction bases left unmatched: 9. The chain uses TRBV11-1 and TRBJ2-7; 8 nucleotides line up with TRBD1. The receptor was isolated from a young man who received the YFV17D yellow fever vaccine. Sequenced here: CD4+ T cells sorted from PBMCs, sampled 10 days after the yellow fever booster vaccination. This CDR3 reads CASSRGQGPYYEQYF. As DNA, the CDR3 is TGTGCCAGCAGCCGTGGACAGGGACCTTACTACGAGCAGTACTTC.